Following are 6 T cell receptor beta chains from one sample sequenced in a study of early T cells in non-severe SARS-CoV-2 infection (dated by TCRdb to the early 2020s). The library was generated by 5' RACE. This sample was sequenced with a NextSeq 500. TCRdb reprocessed the public reads (quality trimming at Q25 with fastp, clone calling with MiXCR) and kept in-frame beta chains. Every distinct CDR3 protein forms one entry, paired with its most common genes and DNA. This sample comprises 85,000 to 100,000 distinct CDR3 sequences, 11% of them detected only once. In total, the top ten clones hold around 4.6% of the sample. The sample was whole blood, taken at baseline. Source of these receptors: an adult who was a healthcare worker with PCR-confirmed SARS-CoV-2 infection or an uninfected control (not recorded which).

This clonotype was recorded a few times. V gene TRBV20-1 combines with J gene TRBJ2-1; 9 bases line up with TRBD1. The CDR3 is 15 amino acids. V gave up 6 bases and J gave up 8 bases; unmatched junction bases: 14. Germline CDR1 and CDR2: DFQATT and SNEGSKA (reference sequence). The CDR3: CSAKATGTGMDEQFF. In DNA form, the CDR3 reads TGCAGTGCCAAGGCAACCGGGACAGGGATGGATGAGCAGTTCTTC.

At least ten counts were recorded for this clonotype. This chain connects TRBV5-1 to TRBJ2-1, with D unclear. The germline CDR1 and CDR2 sequences are SGHRS and YFSETQ. V lost 0 bases to trimming and J lost 4 bases, with 8 bases between them. The CDR3 spans 14 residues. The CDR3 here is CASSLDAAYNEQFF. CDR3 nucleotides: TGCGCCAGCAGCTTGGACGCAGCATACAATGAGCAGTTCTTC.

This clonotype was detected only a few times. The V call is TRBV2, the J call TRBJ2-3; D gene uncertain. Between the trimmed V and J ends, which lost 5 bases and 6 bases, there was a span of 15 bases. The CDR3 is 14 residues long. Germline V gene sequence: CDR1 SNHLY, CDR2 FYNNEI. CDR3 protein: CASSSDNLGDTQYF. The CDR3 nucleotides read TGTGCCAGCAGTTCCGACAACCTCGGCGATACGCAGTATTTT.

Within the sample, this clonotype is medium-sized. J is TRBJ2-7 and V is TRBV10-3, with D tentatively TRBD1 (5 bases). Germline CDR1 reads ENHRY; CDR2 reads SYGVKD. V shed 2 bases and J shed 4 bases, with 12 bases lying between them. CDR3 length: 14 amino acids. The CDR3 DNA follows: TGTGCCATCAGTGAGACAGGAGATGGGTACGAGCAGTACTTC. Its translation: CAISETGDGYEQYF.

There are a few counts of this clonotype. V is TRBV20-1 and J is TRBJ1-2; D is unresolved. This CDR3 has 13 residues. With 3 bases removed from V and 8 bases from J, the gap between germline ends came to 16 bases. Per the germline V gene, CDR1 is DFQATT and CDR2 is SNEGSKA (reference sequence). The CDR3 nucleotides are TGCAGTGCTAGTTCCGGACCTCAACGAGGCTACACCTTC. This gives the protein CSASSGPQRGYTF.

This clonotype has only a few counts. V usage is TRBV10-1 and J usage is TRBJ2-1; 9 positions agree with TRBD2. V trimming: 1 base; J trimming: 2 bases; junction bases outside the gene matches: 6. Germline-derived CDR1 and CDR2 are WNHNN and SYGVQD (reference sequence). This CDR3 is 17 amino acids long. CDR3 nucleotides: TGCGCCAGCAGTGAGTGGGGAAAGCGGGAGGCCTACAATGAGCAGTTCTTC. Translated: CASSEWGKREAYNEQFF.